This T cell receptor beta chain was recorded in a study of Tregs in tolerant kidney transplant recipients. Libraries were prepared by immunoSEQ multiplex PCR; TCRdb keeps only in-frame clonotypes and omits some of them. The sample consists of around 50,000 clones, around 82% of them appearing once. Thawed PBMCs were FACS-sorted into unstimulated CD4+CD25+CD127- regulatory T cells, CD4+CD25- non-regulatory cells, CD4 and CD8 cells. Study-level points and caveats: Activated donor B cell expansion appeared to reveal the most relevant donor-specific TCRbeta repertoire.

With respect to this clone: No antigen is known for it.

Sequenced material: CD4+ T cells from blood. The receptor was isolated from a human donor in good health.

Written as DNA, the CDR3 is TGCAGCCTTAAACAGGGGGCCGCCGATACGCAGTATTTT. The encoded protein is CSLKQGAADTQYF. The chain joins TRBV29-1 to TRBJ2-3, with 9 bases that match TRBD1. Germline V gene data show CDR1 as SQVTM and CDR2 as ANQGSEA. The V segment lost 8 bases and the J segment 6 bases; nucleotides outside the gene matches: 9. The CDR3 has 13 residues.